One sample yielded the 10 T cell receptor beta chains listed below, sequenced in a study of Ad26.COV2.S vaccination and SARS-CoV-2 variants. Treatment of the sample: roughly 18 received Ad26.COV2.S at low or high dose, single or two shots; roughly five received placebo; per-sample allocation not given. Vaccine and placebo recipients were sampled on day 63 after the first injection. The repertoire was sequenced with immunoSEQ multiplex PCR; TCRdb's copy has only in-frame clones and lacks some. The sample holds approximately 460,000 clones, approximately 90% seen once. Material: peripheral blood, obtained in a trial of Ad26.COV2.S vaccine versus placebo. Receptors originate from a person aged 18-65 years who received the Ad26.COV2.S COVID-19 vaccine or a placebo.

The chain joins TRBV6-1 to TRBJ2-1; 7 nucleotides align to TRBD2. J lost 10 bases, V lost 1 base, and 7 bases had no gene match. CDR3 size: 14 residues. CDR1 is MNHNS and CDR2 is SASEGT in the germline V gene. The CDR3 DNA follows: TGTGCCAGCAGTGAAGTGACTAGCACCCTCGAGCAGTTCTTC. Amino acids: CASSEVTSTLEQFF.

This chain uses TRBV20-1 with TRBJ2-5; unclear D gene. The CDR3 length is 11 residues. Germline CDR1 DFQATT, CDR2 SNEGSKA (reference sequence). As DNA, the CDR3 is TGCAGGATTGACTCACAAGAGACCCAGTACTTC. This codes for CRIDSQETQYF.

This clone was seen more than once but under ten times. CDR3 loop: CASSEIVEERRSEQFF. The CDR3 DNA sequence: TGCGCCAGCAGTGAGATAGTAGAGGAGCGGCGCTCCGAGCAGTTCTTC. The V gene is TRBV10-1, the J gene TRBJ2-1; D might be TRBD2 (5 bases). Deletions cut 2 bases from V and 10 bases from J, with 21 bases between. The germline V gene encodes CDR1 WNHNN and CDR2 SYGVQD (reference sequence). The CDR3 totals 16 residues.

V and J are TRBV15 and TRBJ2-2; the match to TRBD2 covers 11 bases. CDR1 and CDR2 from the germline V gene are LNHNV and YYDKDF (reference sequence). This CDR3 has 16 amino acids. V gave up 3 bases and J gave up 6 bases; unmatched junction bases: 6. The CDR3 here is CATSSRSGGAAGELFF. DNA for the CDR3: TGTGCCACCAGCAGCCGTAGCGGGGGGGCTGCCGGGGAGCTGTTTTTT.

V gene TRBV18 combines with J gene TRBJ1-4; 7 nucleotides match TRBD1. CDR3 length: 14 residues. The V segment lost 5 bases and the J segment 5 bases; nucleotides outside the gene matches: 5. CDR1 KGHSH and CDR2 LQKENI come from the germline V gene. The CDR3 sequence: CASSFTTGNEKLFF. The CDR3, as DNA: TGTGCCAGCTCATTTACGACAGGGAATGAAAAACTGTTTTTT.

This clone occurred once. The CDR3 spells CASKGRVGVRGNQPQHF. CDR3 in DNA: TGTGCCAGCAAGGGCCGGGTGGGAGTAAGGGGGAATCAGCCCCAGCATTTT. The V call is TRBV28, the J call TRBJ1-5, with D possibly being TRBD1 (6 bases). The CDR3 covers 17 residues. The V end was cut by 7 bases, the J end by 4 bases, with 23 bases between. Germline CDR1 MDHEN, CDR2 SYDVKM.

CDR3 protein: CASSPRPNEKLFF. CDR3 bases: TGCGCCAGCAGCCCCCGGCCTAATGAAAAACTGTTTTTT. The chain couples TRBV5-1 to TRBJ1-4, with D unclear. Germline CDR1 and CDR2: SGHRS and YFSETQ. V was trimmed by 4 bases and J by 3 bases, leaving 7 bases between them. The CDR3 runs 13 residues.

CDR3 residues: CASSPAPGTENGYTF. The CDR3 region has the DNA TGTGCCAGCAGCCCCGCCCCCGGGACGGAGAATGGCTACACCTTC. The chain carries TRBV7-8 and TRBJ1-2; D possibly corresponds to TRBD1 (5 bases). Germline values: CDR1 SGHVS, CDR2 FQNEAQ. This CDR3 region has 15 residues. Trimming removed 5 bases at V and 6 bases at J, with 19 bases between.

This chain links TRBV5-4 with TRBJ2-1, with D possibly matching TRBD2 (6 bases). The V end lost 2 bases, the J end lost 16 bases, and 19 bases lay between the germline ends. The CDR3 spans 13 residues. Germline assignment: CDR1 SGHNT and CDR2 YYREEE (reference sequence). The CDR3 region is CASSLSPRENLFF. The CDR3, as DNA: TGTGCCAGCAGCTTAAGCCCCCGGGAGAATTTATTCTTC. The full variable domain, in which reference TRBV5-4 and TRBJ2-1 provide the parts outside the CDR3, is ETGVTQSPTHLIKTRGQQVTLRCSSQSGHNTVSWYQQALGQGPQFIFQYYREEENGRGNFPPRFSGLQFPNYSSELNVNALELDDSALYLCASSLSPRENLFFGPGTRLTVL.

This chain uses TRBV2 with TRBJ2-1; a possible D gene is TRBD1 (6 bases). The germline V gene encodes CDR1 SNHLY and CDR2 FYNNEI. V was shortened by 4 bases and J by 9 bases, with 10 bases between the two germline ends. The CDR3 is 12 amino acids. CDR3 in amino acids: CASSAAGAEQFF. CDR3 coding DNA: TGTGCCAGCAGTGCCGCAGGGGCTGAGCAGTTCTTC. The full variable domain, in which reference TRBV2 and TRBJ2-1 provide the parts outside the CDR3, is EPEVTQTPSHQVTQMGQEVILRCVPISNHLYFYWYRQILGQKVEFLVSFYNNEISEKSEIFDDQFSVERPDGSNFTLKIRSTKLEDSAMYFCASSAAGAEQFFGPGTRLTVL.